The 32 T cell receptor beta chains below come from one sample, sequenced in a study of T cell repertoires and HLA-DP antigens. Some clones are missing from TCRdb's copy, which holds only in-frame ones; the method was immunoSEQ multiplex PCR. The sample consists of some 110,000 clones, 80% to 95% of them appearing once. Antigens for these TCRs are unknown. The specimen sequenced was CD4+ T cells from PBMCs. The receptors shown here come from a young woman in good health and CMV-seronegative.

The chain couples TRBV10-3 to TRBJ1-5; unclear D gene. This CDR3 is 15 amino acids long. The germline CDR1 and CDR2 sequences are ENHRY and SYGVKD. The V end was cut by 2 bases, the J end by 0 bases, with 8 bases between. In nucleotides, the CDR3 is TGTGCCATCAGTGAGGGGCAGGTTAGCAATCAGCCCCAGCATTTT. Translated, it gives CAISEGQVSNQPQHF.

The chain uses TRBV28 and TRBJ1-5; maybe TRBD1 (5 bases). The V and J ends lost 5 bases and 1 base respectively, with 12 bases between them. The germline V gene encodes CDR1 MDHEN and CDR2 SYDVKM. The CDR3 is 15 amino acids. In nucleotides, the CDR3 is TGTGCCAGCAGTCGCAGGGTTGGAAGCAATCAGCCCCAGCATTTT. The encoded protein is CASSRRVGSNQPQHF.

The chain links TRBV5-1 to TRBJ1-1; no reliable D call. The CDR3 spans 15 residues. Germline V gene sequence: CDR1 SGHRS, CDR2 YFSETQ. V was pared by 0 bases and J by 4 bases, with 13 bases between. CDR3 in DNA: TGCGCCAGCAGCTTGGCCGGGTTGGTTGGCACTGAAGCTTTCTTT. This gives the protein CASSLAGLVGTEAFF.

The V and J genes are TRBV11-2 and TRBJ2-5; D assignment may be TRBD1 or TRBD2 (6 bases each). The V and J ends lost 0 bases and 1 base respectively, with 15 bases between them. CDR3 length: 17 residues. Per germline, CDR1 SGHAT and CDR2 FQNNGV. The CDR3 DNA reads TGTGCCAGCAGCTTAGATTTGACTAGGGGGACCCAAGAGACCCAGTACTTC. Amino acids: CASSLDLTRGTQETQYF. Filled out from reference TRBV11-2 and TRBJ2-5, the complete variable domain reads EAGVAQSPRYKIIEKRQSVAFWCNPISGHATLYWYQQILGQGPKLLIQFQNNGVVDDSQLPKDRFSAERLKGVDSTLKIQPAKLEDSAVYLCASSLDLTRGTQETQYFGPGTRLLVL.

The V gene is TRBV6-6, the J gene TRBJ1-1, with D unclear. The germline gives CDR1 MNHNY, CDR2 SVGAGI (reference sequence). The V and J ends lost 5 bases and 1 base respectively, with 8 bases between them. The CDR3 length is 13 residues. The CDR3 nucleotides read TGTGCCAGCAGTGAGCCAAAGAACACTGAAGCTTTCTTT. This sequence encodes CASSEPKNTEAFF.

The chain carries TRBV6-5 and TRBJ1-1; D is perhaps TRBD1 (5 bases). Germline values: CDR1 MNHEY, CDR2 SVGAGI. The V end was cut by 2 bases, the J end by 0 bases, with 10 bases between. This CDR3 has 15 residues. CDR3 loop: CASSYVTGVNTEAFF. The CDR3 DNA follows: TGTGCCAGCAGTTACGTTACAGGCGTGAACACTGAAGCTTTCTTT.

This rearrangement joins TRBV18 to TRBJ2-2, with 7 bases that match TRBD1. This CDR3 comprises 15 residues. V was pared by 5 bases and J by 1 base, with 4 bases of the junction left unmatched. Germline V gene sequence: CDR1 KGHSH, CDR2 LQKENI. CDR3 sequence (DNA): TGTGCCAGCTCAATAAACAGGGGGAACACCGGGGAGCTGTTTTTT. Its protein is CASSINRGNTGELFF.

This clone has just one count. The chain recombines TRBV5-4 with TRBJ2-2; 11 nucleotides line up with TRBD2. The CDR3 runs to 15 residues. CDR1 is SGHNT and CDR2 is YYREEE in the germline V gene (reference sequence). V shed 4 bases, J shed 7 bases, and the junction held 6 bases outside the gene matches. Here the CDR3 DNA reads TGTGCCAGCAGCGTAGCGGGAGGGCCGAACGGGGAGCTGTTTTTT. Translation gives CASSVAGGPNGELFF.

This clone appeared once. The chain joins TRBV28 to TRBJ1-3; D gene unclear. The CDR3 loop spans 15 amino acids. Trimming shortened V by 4 bases and J by 4 bases, and 14 bases separated the two germline ends. Germline V gene lookup returns CDR1 MDHEN and CDR2 SYDVKM. CDR3 DNA: TGTGCCAGCAGTTCCGCCATCAACGTCGGAAACACCATATATTTT. Protein: CASSSAINVGNTIYF.

V usage is TRBV7-9 and J usage is TRBJ1-2; D is possibly TRBD1 (5 bases). This CDR3 has 16 amino acids. Germline V gives CDR1 SEHNR, CDR2 FQNEAQ (reference sequence). The ends were cut back, 3 bases at V and 0 bases at J, with 14 bases in the middle. This CDR3 is CASSLAGPLPNYGYTF. The CDR3 DNA reads TGTGCCAGCAGCTTGGCGGGACCGCTCCCTAACTATGGCTACACCTTC.

The V call is TRBV28, the J call TRBJ2-7; D is perhaps TRBD2 (5 bases). The CDR3 spans 13 residues. The germline V gene encodes CDR1 MDHEN and CDR2 SYDVKM. Trimming shortened V by 6 bases and J by 6 bases, and 15 bases separated the two germline ends. The CDR3 nucleotides read TGTGCCAGCAGCCCTCGGGGTCCCGGCGAGCAGTACTTC. Translated, it gives CASSPRGPGEQYF. Supplemented by reference TRBV28 and TRBJ2-7, the full variable domain reads DVKVTQSSRYLVKRTGEKVFLECVQDMDHENMFWYRQDPGLGLRLIYFSYDVKMKEKGDIPEGYSVSREKKERFSLILESASTNQTSMYLCASSPRGPGEQYFGPGTRLTVT.

The chain combines TRBV7-9 with TRBJ1-5, with D uncertain. CDR1 is SEHNR and CDR2 is FQNEAQ in the germline V gene (reference sequence). The V end lost 1 base, the J end lost 10 bases, and 14 bases lay between the germline ends. The CDR3 length is 14 residues. The CDR3 region is CASSLDRAEGPQHF. CDR3 nucleotide sequence: TGTGCCAGCAGCTTAGATCGGGCGGAGGGACCCCAGCATTTT. Together with reference TRBV7-9 and TRBJ1-5, the CDR3 gives the full variable domain: DTGVSQNPRHKITKRGQNVTFRCDPISEHNRLYWYRQTLGQGPEFLTYFQNEAQLEKSRLLSDRFSAERPKGSFSTLEIQRTEQGDSAMYLCASSLDRAEGPQHFGDGTRLSIL.

This clone has only one observation. This rearrangement joins TRBV7-4 to TRBJ1-4; the match to TRBD1 covers 8 bases. From germline, CDR1 is SGHVT and CDR2 SQSDAQ. With 1 base clipped from V and 5 bases from J, the junction kept 3 bases outside the gene matches. CDR3 length equals 15 residues. CDR3 bases: TGTGCCAGCAGCTTAGAGGACAGGGTAAATGAAAAACTGTTTTTT. It codes for CASSLEDRVNEKLFF.

This clone was observed a single time. The DNA of the CDR3 is TGTGCCAGCACCCTCTTAACGGGGGGGTTGGATACGCAGTATTTT. Protein: CASTLLTGGLDTQYF. The chain combines TRBV5-4 with TRBJ2-3, with TRBD2 matching over 8 bases. CDR3 length: 15 amino acids. Unmatched junction bases numbered 12, after V lost 6 bases and J lost 6 bases. Germline CDR1 reads SGHNT; CDR2 reads YYREEE (reference sequence). The full variable domain, completed using reference TRBV5-4 and TRBJ2-3, is ETGVTQSPTHLIKTRGQQVTLRCSSQSGHNTVSWYQQALGQGPQFIFQYYREEENGRGNFPPRFSGLQFPNYSSELNVNALELDDSALYLCASTLLTGGLDTQYFGPGTRLTVL.

The chain carries TRBV10-3 and TRBJ2-7, with 8 positions matching TRBD2. CDR1 ENHRY and CDR2 SYGVKD come from the germline V gene. The CDR3 spans 12 residues. Unmatched junction bases numbered 1, after V lost 5 bases and J lost 4 bases. The CDR3 here is CAISTSGYEQYV. CDR3 coding DNA: TGTGCCATCAGTACTAGCGGTTACGAGCAGTACGTC.

The chain recombines TRBV19 with TRBJ2-5; TRBD2 aligns across 11 bases. The CDR3 is 16 residues long. V lost 3 bases and J lost 2; bases outside the gene matches: 5. Germline V gene sequence: CDR1 LNHDA, CDR2 SQIVND (reference sequence). The CDR3 sequence is CASSILGLADQETQYF. The CDR3 region has the DNA TGTGCCAGTAGTATTTTGGGACTAGCGGATCAAGAGACCCAGTACTTC. The full variable domain, with the rest looked up from reference TRBV19 and TRBJ2-5, is DGGITQSPKYLFRKEGQNVTLSCEQNLNHDAMYWYRQDPGQGLRLIYYSQIVNDFQKGDIAEGYSVSREKKESFPLTVTSAQKNPTAFYLCASSILGLADQETQYFGPGTRLLVL.

The chain uses TRBV18 and TRBJ2-3; 10 bases agree with TRBD2. V shed 4 bases and J 1 base; nucleotides not matched to a gene: 2. The CDR3 sequence is 15 residues long. Germline CDR1 reads KGHSH; CDR2 reads LQKENI. The CDR3 DNA sequence: TGTGCCAGCTCACTAACTAGCGGGGGCACAGATACGCAGTATTTT. This gives the protein CASSLTSGGTDTQYF.

This clone was seen a few times. The CDR3 loop is CASSRVGSRGLSSGNTIYF. The CDR3 region has the DNA TGTGCCAGCAGCAGAGTAGGTTCCAGGGGATTAAGTTCTGGAAACACCATATATTTT. This chain uses TRBV7-6 with TRBJ1-3; possibly TRBD1 for D (6 bases). Germline-derived CDR1 and CDR2 are SGHVS and FNYEAQ. With 5 bases removed from V and 1 base from J, the gap between germline ends came to 24 bases. This CDR3 spans 19 amino acids.

This clone was recorded many times. The chain carries TRBV2 and TRBJ2-7; D remains ambiguous. Trimming cost V 6 bases and J 4 bases, with 10 bases left between them. Germline CDR1 and CDR2: SNHLY and FYNNEI. The CDR3 has 12 residues. As DNA, the CDR3 is TGTGCCAGCAGCGGCGATGATTACGAGCAGTACGTC. Protein sequence: CASSGDDYEQYV.

The chain couples TRBV6-1 to TRBJ1-4, with D hard to call. V was cut by 0 bases and J by 8 bases, with 10 bases left in between. Germline V gene lookup returns CDR1 MNHNS and CDR2 SASEGT. The CDR3 is 14 residues long. The CDR3 region has the DNA TGTGCCAGCAGTGAAGCGGGGATACCCGAAAAACTGTTTTTT. The encoded protein is CASSEAGIPEKLFF.

The rearrangement joins TRBV4-1 to TRBJ2-7, with D possibly TRBD2 on 5 matching bases. The CDR3 is 16 amino acids. Germline V lookup: CDR1 MGHRA, CDR2 YSYEKL. Trimming removed 4 bases at V and 0 bases at J, with 16 bases between. The CDR3 is CASSPFPAGSSYEQYF. The CDR3 region has the DNA TGCGCCAGCAGCCCCTTTCCGGCTGGGAGCTCCTACGAGCAGTACTTC.

This clone was found a few times. The J gene is TRBJ2-3, the V gene TRBV7-2; the D call may be TRBD1 or TRBD2 (5 bases each). The CDR3 spans 14 residues. Trimming removed 5 bases at V and 6 bases at J, with 15 bases between. The germline gives CDR1 SGHTA, CDR2 FQGNSA. The CDR3 here is CASSRDLTTDTQYF. The CDR3 DNA sequence: TGTGCCAGCAGCAGGGACCTCACGACGGATACGCAGTATTTT.

This chain links TRBV15 with TRBJ2-1; 11 bases are a match to TRBD2. The CDR3 totals 13 residues. CDR1 and CDR2 from the germline V gene are LNHNV and YYDKDF (reference sequence). J lost 7 bases, V lost 8 bases, and 4 bases had no gene match. CDR3 DNA sequence: TGTGCCACCCATAGCGGGAGGGGGAATGAGCAGTTCTTC. The encoded protein is CATHSGRGNEQFF. Full variable domain (rest looked up from reference TRBV15 and TRBJ2-1): DAMVIQNPRYQVTQFGKPVTLSCSQTLNHNVMYWYQQKSSQAPKLLFHYYDKDFNNEADTPDNFQSRRPNTSFCFLDIRSPGLGDTAMYLCATHSGRGNEQFFGPGTRLTVL.

DNA for the CDR3: TGTGCCAGTAGTATCCGGTACAATGAGCAGTTCTTC. This sequence encodes CASSIRYNEQFF. The V and J genes are TRBV19 and TRBJ2-1; the D is unclear. The CDR3 length is 12 residues. Deletions cut 3 bases from V and 4 bases from J, with 4 bases between. Germline values: CDR1 LNHDA, CDR2 SQIVND (reference sequence).

The gene calls are TRBV7-6 and TRBJ2-5; the D is unclear. The CDR3 spans 12 residues. V lost 1 base and J lost 7, with 7 bases in between. Germline V gene lookup returns CDR1 SGHVS and CDR2 FNYEAQ. The CDR3 nucleotides read TGTGCCAGCAGCTTAGACTGGGGGACCCAGTACTTC. Its protein product is CASSLDWGTQYF. Looking up the rest from reference TRBV7-6 and TRBJ2-5 gives the full variable domain: GAGVSQSPRYKVTKRGQDVALRCDPISGHVSLYWYRQALGQGPEFLTYFNYEAQQDKSGLPNDRFSAERPEGSISTLTIQRTEQRDSAMYRCASSLDWGTQYFGPGTRLLVL.

The chain carries TRBV5-1 and TRBJ2-3; D remains unclear. This CDR3 has 11 residues. The V end was cut by 4 bases, the J end by 3 bases, with 3 bases between. Germline assignment: CDR1 SGHRS and CDR2 YFSETQ. The DNA of the CDR3 is TGCGCCAGCAGCACGACAGATACGCAGTATTTT. It codes for CASSTTDTQYF.

This clone was seen only a few times. The J gene is TRBJ2-7, the V gene TRBV4-2; D uncertain. Trimming took 1 base from V and 5 from J, leaving 12 bases between them. CDR1 is LGHNA and CDR2 is YNFKEQ in the germline V gene. The CDR3 runs 14 residues. The CDR3, as DNA: TGTGCCAGCAGCCAAGGCCGTTTCCGGCACGAGCAGTACTTC. This encodes CASSQGRFRHEQYF.

The chain has TRBV9 and TRBJ2-5; 7 bases match TRBD2. V gave up 4 bases and J gave up 5 bases; unmatched junction bases: 14. CDR1 is SGDLS, CDR2 YYNGEE, per germline. The CDR3 loop spans 16 amino acids. The DNA of the CDR3 is TGTGCCAGCAGCCCTCGAGGGGCGGGGGTCGGGGAGACCCAGTACTTC. Translation: CASSPRGAGVGETQYF.

The chain joins TRBV20-1 to TRBJ2-1, with D uncertain. Germline V gives CDR1 DFQATT, CDR2 SNEGSKA (reference sequence). The CDR3 sequence is 11 residues long. Trimming removed 6 bases at V and 5 bases at J, with 8 bases between. CDR3 coding DNA: TGCAGTGCGGGTGGGGACAATGAGCAGTTCTTC. It yields the protein CSAGGDNEQFF.

This clone was seen only once. The V gene is TRBV9, the J gene TRBJ1-1, with unresolved D. CDR1 and CDR2 (germline): SGDLS, YYNGEE. This CDR3 region has 13 residues. Trimming cost V 3 bases and J 1 base, with 7 bases left between them. The CDR3 DNA is TGTGCCAGCAGCGCCATACAGAACACTGAAGCTTTCTTT. Residues: CASSAIQNTEAFF.

This chain joins TRBV19 and TRBJ2-2; D gene uncertain. CDR3 length: 14 residues. The V and J ends lost 7 bases and 1 base respectively, with 10 bases between them. Germline V CDR1 and CDR2: LNHDA, SQIVND (reference sequence). The CDR3 DNA follows: TGTGCCAGTACGGAAACCCTGAACACCGGGGAGCTGTTTTTT. Translating it yields CASTETLNTGELFF. Full variable domain (outside the CDR3, taken from reference TRBV19 and TRBJ2-2): DGGITQSPKYLFRKEGQNVTLSCEQNLNHDAMYWYRQDPGQGLRLIYYSQIVNDFQKGDIAEGYSVSREKKESFPLTVTSAQKNPTAFYLCASTETLNTGELFFGEGSRLTVL.

V and J are TRBV7-2 and TRBJ2-7, with D uncertain. Deletions cut 2 bases from V and 7 bases from J, with 12 bases between. The CDR3 totals 13 residues. CDR1 is SGHTA and CDR2 is FQGNSA in the germline V gene. CDR3 protein: CASSLNPGLEQYV. CDR3 bases: TGTGCCAGCAGCTTAAACCCGGGCTTGGAGCAGTACGTC.